This T cell receptor beta chain is drawn from a study of T cells in tuberculosis. Whole-study results and caveats: Some low-affinity tetramer-binding T cells may be absent from this sample.

CDR3 size: 15 residues. Germline V gene sequence: CDR1 SSHAT, CDR2 FNYEAQ (reference sequence). V was shortened by 1 base and J by 0 bases, with 8 bases between the two germline ends. Cells were sorted from thawed PBMC rested overnight and stained with GMM-loaded CD1B tetramer, viability dye and anti-CD3. The CD1B tetramers carried C32 glucose monomycolate purified from Rhodococcus equi. Before cryopreservation, the sorted PBMC lost their CD14-expressing monocytes. Clones were sequenced by immunoSEQ multiplex PCR, and TCRdb holds only the in-frame ones, with some missing. The sample holds roughly 59,000 clones, under 90% seen once.

This TCR derives from an adult woman with latent tuberculosis. The chain is built from TRBV7-7 and TRBJ2-3; no clear D gene. Sample: CD1b-GMM tetramer-negative cells sorted from PBMCs. CDR3 residues: CASSLDSASTDTQYF. The CDR3 DNA sequence: TGTGCCAGCAGCTTAGACAGTGCTAGCACAGATACGCAGTATTTT.